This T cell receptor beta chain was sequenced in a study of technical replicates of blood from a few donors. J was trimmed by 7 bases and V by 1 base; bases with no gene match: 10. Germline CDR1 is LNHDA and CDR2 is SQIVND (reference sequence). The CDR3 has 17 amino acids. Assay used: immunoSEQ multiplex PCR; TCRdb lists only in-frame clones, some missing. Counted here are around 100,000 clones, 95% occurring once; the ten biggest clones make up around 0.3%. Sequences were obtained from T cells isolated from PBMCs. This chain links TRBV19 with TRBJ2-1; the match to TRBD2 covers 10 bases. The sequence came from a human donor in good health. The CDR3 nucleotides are TGTGCCAGTAGTATAGTCGCCCTAGCGGGAGTCAGGAATGAGCAGTTCTTC. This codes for CASSIVALAGVRNEQFF.